This T cell receptor (beta chain) was observed in a study of shared clonotypes between healthy human individuals. Study-level findings and limits: Limited genetic and exposure-history diversity came from having few donors.

Note on this clone: The antigen remains unidentified.

Germline V CDR1 and CDR2: MNHEY, SMNVEV (reference sequence). The CDR3 is 20 residues long. The V gene lost 2 bases and the J gene lost 4 bases, with 27 bases spanning the gap. It was CD45RO-negative cells, positively selected for CCR7, that made up naive CD8 cells, with terminally differentiated effector memory CD45RA+ cells excluded. The protocol was immunoSEQ multiplex PCR, while the TCRdb copy is restricted to in-frame clones and leaves out a portion. Here the sample spans approximately 1.9 million clones, around 93% being singletons. The sequenced sample consisted of naive CD8+ T cells from PBMCs. This clonotype was obtained from a man aged 18 to 29 in good health. Some clones in this sample may be carry-over from other donors' samples. The V and J genes are TRBV27 and TRBJ2-1; D gene uncertain. Here the CDR3 DNA reads TGTGCCAGCAGTTTAACGGCTCCCGGGCCCATCCCTGTCAATTACAATGAGCAGTTCTTC. Amino acid sequence: CASSLTAPGPIPVNYNEQFF.